This T cell receptor (beta chain) was identified in a study of OX40 agonist ivuxolimab in advanced cancers. Study details: Ivuxolimab is a fully human IgG2 antibody that activates OX40 (CD134). Ivuxolimab, which patients received intravenously every 2 weeks, was dosed at 0.01 to 10 mg/kg.

The CDR3 sequence is 16 residues long. Germline V gene sequence: CDR1 SGHRS, CDR2 YFSETQ. V lost 0 bases, J lost 11 bases, and 11 bases stayed unmatched. Profiled with immunoSEQ multiplex PCR; TCRdb holds only in-frame clones, not every one. Here the sample spans roughly 93,000 clones, approximately 84% being singletons. The source material was CD4+ or CD8+ T cells sorted from blood, sampled in a trial of the OX40 agonist ivuxolimab. The chain uses TRBV5-1 and TRBJ2-5; TRBD1 matches 12 bases. The sequence was obtained from an adult with an advanced solid tumor such as melanoma, head and neck, liver or kidney cancer. In DNA form, the CDR3 reads TGCGCCAGCAGCTTGGCCCCCGGGACAGGGGGCGAGGAGCAGTACTTC. Its translation: CASSLAPGTGGEEQYF.